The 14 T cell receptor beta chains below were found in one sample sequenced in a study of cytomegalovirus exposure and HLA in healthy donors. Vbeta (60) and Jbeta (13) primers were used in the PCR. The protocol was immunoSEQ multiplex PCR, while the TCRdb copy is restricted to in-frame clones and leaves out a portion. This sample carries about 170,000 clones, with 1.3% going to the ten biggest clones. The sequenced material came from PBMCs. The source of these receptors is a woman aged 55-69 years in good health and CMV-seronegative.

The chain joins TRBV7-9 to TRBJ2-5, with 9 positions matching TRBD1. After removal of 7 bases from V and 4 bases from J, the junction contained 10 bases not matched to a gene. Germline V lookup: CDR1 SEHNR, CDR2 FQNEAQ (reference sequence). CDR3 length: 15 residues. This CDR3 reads CASKEQGAFLETQYF. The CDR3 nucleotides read TGTGCCAGCAAGGAACAGGGGGCTTTTTTAGAGACCCAGTACTTC. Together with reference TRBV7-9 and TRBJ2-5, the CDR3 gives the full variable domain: DTGVSQNPRHKITKRGQNVTFRCDPISEHNRLYWYRQTLGQGPEFLTYFQNEAQLEKSRLLSDRFSAERPKGSFSTLEIQRTEQGDSAMYLCASKEQGAFLETQYFGPGTRLLVL.

CDR3 amino acids: CATSSPGRSETQYF. In DNA form, the CDR3 reads TGTGCCACCAGCAGTCCGGGAAGGTCGGAGACCCAGTACTTC. The chain combines TRBV15 with TRBJ2-5; TRBD2 is a possible D gene (5 bases). This CDR3 region has 14 residues. The germline V gene has CDR1 LNHNV and CDR2 YYDKDF (reference sequence). With 3 bases removed from V and 5 bases from J, the gap between germline ends came to 13 bases.

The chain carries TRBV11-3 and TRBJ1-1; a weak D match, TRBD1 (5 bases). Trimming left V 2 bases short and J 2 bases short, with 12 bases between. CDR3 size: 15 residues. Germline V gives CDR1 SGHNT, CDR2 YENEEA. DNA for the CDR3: TGTGCCAGCAGCTTATCCCAGGGTAGTAACACTGAAGCTTTCTTT. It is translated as CASSLSQGSNTEAFF.

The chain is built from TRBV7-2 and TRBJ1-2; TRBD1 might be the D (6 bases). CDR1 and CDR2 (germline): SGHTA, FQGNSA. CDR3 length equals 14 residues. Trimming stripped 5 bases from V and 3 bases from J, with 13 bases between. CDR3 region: CASSGKGVDYGYTF. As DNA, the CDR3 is TGTGCCAGCAGCGGCAAGGGGGTTGACTATGGCTACACCTTC.

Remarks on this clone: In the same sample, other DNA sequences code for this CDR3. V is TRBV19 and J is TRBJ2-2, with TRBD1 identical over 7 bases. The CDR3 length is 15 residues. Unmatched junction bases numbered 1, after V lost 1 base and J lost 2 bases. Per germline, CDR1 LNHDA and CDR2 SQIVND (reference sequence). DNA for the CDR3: TGTGCCAGTAGTATAGGGACAGGAAACACCGGGGAGCTGTTTTTT. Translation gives CASSIGTGNTGELFF.

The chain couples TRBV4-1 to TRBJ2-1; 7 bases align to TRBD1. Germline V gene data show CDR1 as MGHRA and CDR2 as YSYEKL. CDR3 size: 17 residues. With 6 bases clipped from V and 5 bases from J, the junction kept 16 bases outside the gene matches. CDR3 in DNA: TGCGCCAGCAGTCCAAATCCGGGACAGATATCAAACAATGAGCAGTTCTTC. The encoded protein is CASSPNPGQISNNEQFF.

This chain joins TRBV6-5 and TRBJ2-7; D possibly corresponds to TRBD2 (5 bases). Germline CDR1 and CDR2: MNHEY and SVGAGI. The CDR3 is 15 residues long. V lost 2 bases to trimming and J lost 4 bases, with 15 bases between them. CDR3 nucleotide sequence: TGTGCCAGCAGTTACCGGTCTAGCAATCATTACGAGCAGTACTTC. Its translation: CASSYRSSNHYEQYF.

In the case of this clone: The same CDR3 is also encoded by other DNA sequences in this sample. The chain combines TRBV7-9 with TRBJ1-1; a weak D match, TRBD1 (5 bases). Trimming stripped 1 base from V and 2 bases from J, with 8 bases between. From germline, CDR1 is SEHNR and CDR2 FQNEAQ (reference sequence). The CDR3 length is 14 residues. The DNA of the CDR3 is TGTGCCAGCAGCTTAGGTCAGGGCAACACTGAAGCTTTCTTT. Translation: CASSLGQGNTEAFF.

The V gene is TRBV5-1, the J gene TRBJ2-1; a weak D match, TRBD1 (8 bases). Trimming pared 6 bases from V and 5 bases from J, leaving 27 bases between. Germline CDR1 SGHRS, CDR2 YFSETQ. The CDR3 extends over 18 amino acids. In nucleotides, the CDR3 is TGCGCCAGCAAAGCGGGACAGGTTGGGTTAGGGATTGACAATGAGCAGTTCTTC. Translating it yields CASKAGQVGLGIDNEQFF. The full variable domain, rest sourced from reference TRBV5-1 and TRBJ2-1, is KAGVTQTPRYLIKTRGQQVTLSCSPISGHRSVSWYQQTPGQGLQFLFEYFSETQRNKGNFPGRFSGRQFSNSRSEMNVSTLELGDSALYLCASKAGQVGLGIDNEQFFGPGTRLTVL.

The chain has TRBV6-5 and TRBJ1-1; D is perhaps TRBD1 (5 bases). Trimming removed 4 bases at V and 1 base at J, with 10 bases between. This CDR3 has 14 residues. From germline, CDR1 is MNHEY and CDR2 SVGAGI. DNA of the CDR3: TGTGCCAGCAGTTCAGGACAAACGAACACTGAAGCTTTCTTT. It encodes CASSSGQTNTEAFF.

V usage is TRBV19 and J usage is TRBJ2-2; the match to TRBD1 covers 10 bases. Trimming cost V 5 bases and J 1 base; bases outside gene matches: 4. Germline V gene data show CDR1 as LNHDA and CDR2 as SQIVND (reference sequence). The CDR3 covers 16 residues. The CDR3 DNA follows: TGTGCCAGTAGTGTGGACAGGGGGAAGAACACCGGGGAGCTGTTTTTT. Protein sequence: CASSVDRGKNTGELFF.

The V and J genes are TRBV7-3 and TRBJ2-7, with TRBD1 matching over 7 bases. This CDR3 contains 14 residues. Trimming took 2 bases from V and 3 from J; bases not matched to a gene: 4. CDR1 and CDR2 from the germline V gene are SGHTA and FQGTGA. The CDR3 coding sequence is TGTGCCAGCAGCTTACAAAGGGACAGCTACGAGCAGTACTTC. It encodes CASSLQRDSYEQYF.

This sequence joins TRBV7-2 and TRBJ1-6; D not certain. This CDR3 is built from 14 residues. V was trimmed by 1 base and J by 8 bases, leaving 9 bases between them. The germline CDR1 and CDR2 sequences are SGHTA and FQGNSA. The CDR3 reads CASSLVGADSPLHF. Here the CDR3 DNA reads TGTGCCAGCAGCTTAGTCGGCGCGGATTCACCCCTCCACTTT.

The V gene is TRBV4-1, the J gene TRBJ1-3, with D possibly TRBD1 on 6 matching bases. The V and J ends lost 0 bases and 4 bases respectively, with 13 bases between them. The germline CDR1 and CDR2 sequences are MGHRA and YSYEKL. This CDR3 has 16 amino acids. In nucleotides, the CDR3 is TGCGCCAGCAGCCAAGATTTTCGACAGGTCGGAAACACCATATATTTT. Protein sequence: CASSQDFRQVGNTIYF.